What follows describes a single T cell receptor beta chain. Its antigen has not been determined. No qualities accompany the bases; no much larger clone lies one base away. The data stem from a study of blood T cell repertoires in COVID-19 (TCRdb year 2020). Some background on the complete study: The collaborator samples originated in the United States, Italy and Spain and spanned the acute and convalescent phases of COVID-19. The prospective study material was composed of cDNA or gDNA derived from T cells, B-cell-depleted T cells, or PBMCs. Subjects who had been exposed to COVID-19, were actively infected with it, or had recovered from it provided the deeply sampled blood TCRbeta repertoires that made up the dataset. The repertoires were made available in a free public database intended to serve as a resource for research on the immune response to SARS-CoV-2. Samples came from the ongoing ImmuneRACE study (first 160 participants) plus 1,254 subjects from 6 global collaborators. A de-identified subject ID, COVID-19 status, age in years and sex were almost always included in the sample metadata. Where HLA class I and class II types were available, the types were taken from metadata supplied by the sample provider, not from assay-based typing. Here is what the overall study found, with its caveats: Clinical and demographic metadata were provided uncurated, with the amount varying by source and participant.

From V the trimming removes 7 bases and from J it removes 7 bases, while the gene matches leave 10 bases of the junction unaccounted for. The CDR3 runs 13 residues from the cysteine to the phenylalanine. Here the CDR3 DNA is all that survives: 39 bases in frame from base 1. CDR1 and CDR2 are read off the germline V gene as SQVTM and ANQGSEA. Whole blood was collected in K2EDTA tubes by collaborating institutions according to the institutions' own protocols. Collaborator samples were shipped for TCRbeta analysis as frozen whole blood, isolated PBMCs, or DNA extracted from either sample type. TCRbeta CDR3 regions were amplified from genomic DNA by means of the immunoSEQ Assay, a bias-controlled multiplex PCR. Under the source paper's analysis protocol: Nucleated cell counts per sample were estimated from amplification of reference gene primers within the assay. To quantify the absolute abundance of each unique TCRbeta CDR3 rearrangement, sequence reads were collapsed and filtered. For each sample, productive Simpson clonality was calculated as the square root of Simpson's diversity index across productive rearrangements. TCRdb limited this immuneACCESS table to in-frame rearrangements with V and J called. A share of clones is missing; checked studies link under half to unresolved V genes, and the rest is unexplained. V, J and clone size are taken as reported in that table, and D and trimming were inferred from the DNA itself. Recorded for this sample are roughly 99,000 clones; over 70% of them occurred a single time. The biggest ten clones account for about 11% of the sample.

The sample consisted of peripheral blood. The receptor was derived from an elderly woman with acute or convalescent COVID-19. The chain is encoded by TRBV29-1 joined to TRBJ1-2; 9 nucleotides in the junction match TRBD1. The sequenced DNA: TGCAGCGCCGGTCCCGGGACAGGGTCTGGCTACACCTTC. Its protein is CSAGPGTGSGYTF.